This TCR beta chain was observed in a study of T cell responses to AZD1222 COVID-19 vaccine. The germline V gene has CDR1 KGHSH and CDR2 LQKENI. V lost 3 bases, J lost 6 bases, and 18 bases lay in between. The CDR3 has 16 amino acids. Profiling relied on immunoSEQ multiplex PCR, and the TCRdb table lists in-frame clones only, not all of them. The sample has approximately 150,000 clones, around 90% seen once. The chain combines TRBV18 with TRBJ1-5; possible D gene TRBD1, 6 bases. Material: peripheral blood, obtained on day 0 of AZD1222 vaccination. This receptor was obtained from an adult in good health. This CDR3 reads CASSPATGTQSQPQHF. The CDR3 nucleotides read TGTGCCAGCTCACCGGCCACAGGGACCCAGAGTCAGCCCCAGCATTTT.